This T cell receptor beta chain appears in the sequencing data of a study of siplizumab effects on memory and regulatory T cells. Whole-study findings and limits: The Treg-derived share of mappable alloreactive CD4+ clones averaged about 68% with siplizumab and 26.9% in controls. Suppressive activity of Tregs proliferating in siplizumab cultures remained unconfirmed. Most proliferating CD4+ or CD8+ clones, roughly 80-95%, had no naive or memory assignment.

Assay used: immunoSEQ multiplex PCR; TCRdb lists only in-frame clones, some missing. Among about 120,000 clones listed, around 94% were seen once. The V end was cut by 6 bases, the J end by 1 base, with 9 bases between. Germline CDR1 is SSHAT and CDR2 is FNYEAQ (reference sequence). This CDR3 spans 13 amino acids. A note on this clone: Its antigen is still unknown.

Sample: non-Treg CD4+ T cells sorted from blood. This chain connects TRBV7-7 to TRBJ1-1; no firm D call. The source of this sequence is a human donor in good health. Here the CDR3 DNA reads TGTGCCAGCAGTCCTACAGAGAACACTGAAGCTTTCTTT. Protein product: CASSPTENTEAFF.